This entry describes one TCR beta chain. V dropped 6 bases and J dropped 6 bases, with 5 bases sitting between them. This CDR3 region has 10 residues. The method was immunoSEQ multiplex PCR; TCRdb's version includes in-frame clones alone and lacks a portion of them. The data hold around 430,000 clones, with 80% to 90% observed a single time. This sample is part of a study of blood T cell repertoires in COVID-19. Turning to the study itself: The analysed material was cDNA or gDNA that came from T cells, B-cell-depleted T cells, or PBMCs.

The receptor comes from a woman in her forties or fifties who had recovered from COVID-19. Sequencing used PBMCs or T cells enriched from blood (not recorded which). This sequence joins TRBV12-3 or TRBV12-4 and TRBJ1-1; possible D gene TRBD1, 5 bases. Here the CDR3 DNA reads TGTGCCAGCAGGGGGCCTGAAGCTTTCTTT. It codes for CASRGPEAFF.